The 16 T cell receptor beta chains reported below all come from one sample, sequenced in a study of post-analysis software for immune sequencing data. The study, taken as a whole, reports: TRBV5-6, TRBV5-1 and TRBV20-1 belonged to a set of five TRBV segments that were more frequent in patients than controls.

Every TCR beta cDNA library bore unique molecular identifiers. MiXCR was run by TCRdb on the PCR reads, yielding one entry per CDR3 protein. The sample consists of hundreds of thousands of distinct CDR3 sequences, 25% to 30% of them appearing once. These receptors are not linked to any known antigen. The specimen sequenced was blood. The origin of the receptors is a girl between 5 and 17 years old with multiple sclerosis.

CDR3 sequence reads: CASSKEGGTNSHYEQYF. CDR3 sequence (DNA): TGTGCCAGCAGCAAAGAGGGGGGGACCAACTCCCACTACGAGCAGTACTTC. This chain joins TRBV21-1 and TRBJ2-7; the DNA was not compared with TRBD1, the D call given in the table. TRBV21-1 is listed as a pseudogene. The CDR3 loop spans 17 amino acids.

The V and J genes are TRBV19 and TRBJ2-7; 11 nucleotides align to TRBD2. The J call is doubtful: the DNA matches TRBJ2-5 better. The V gene's germline CDR1 is LNHDA and CDR2 SQIVND (reference sequence). The CDR3 has 16 amino acids. The CDR3 region has the DNA TGTGCCAGTAGTGCCTCGGGACTAGCGGTCCAAGAGACCCAGTACTTC. Translation: CASSASGLAVQETQYF.

The rearrangement joins TRBV29-1 to TRBJ1-5; the match to TRBD1 covers 7 bases. Trimming removed 6 bases from V and 6 bases from J; junction bases left unmatched: 8. There are 13 residues in the CDR3. Germline V CDR1 and CDR2: SQVTM, ANQGSEA. This chain's CDR3 is CSVGEGAGQPQHF. The CDR3 DNA follows: TGCAGCGTGGGGGAGGGGGCCGGTCAGCCCCAGCATTTT.

This sequence joins TRBV7-2 and TRBJ2-7; a weak D match, TRBD1 (5 bases). V was clipped by 2 bases and J by 3 bases, with 14 bases between them. Germline CDR1 reads SGHTA; CDR2 reads FQGNSA. The CDR3 spans 15 residues. The CDR3 here is CASSLTRGPLYEQYF. CDR3 coding DNA: TGTGCCAGCAGCTTAACAAGGGGCCCCCTCTACGAGCAGTACTTC.

This clonotype has a handful of counts. The CDR3 here is CASSQFGASGINEQFF. The CDR3 bases are TGCGCCAGCAGCCAATTTGGCGCTAGCGGGATAAATGAGCAGTTCTTC. V is TRBV4-3 and J is TRBJ2-1, with 9 bases identical to TRBD2. The CDR3 covers 16 residues. Germline lookup yields CDR1 LGHNA and CDR2 YSLEER. V shed 2 bases, J shed 7 bases, and the junction held 9 bases outside the gene matches.

This chain uses TRBV10-1 with TRBJ2-3; perhaps TRBD2 as D (6 bases). The CDR3 contains 14 residues. V lost 8 bases to trimming and J lost 8 bases, with 20 bases between them. Germline V gene data show CDR1 as WNHNN and CDR2 as SYGVQD (reference sequence). CDR3 bases: TGCGCCAGCTCAGCCGGGACTTACATCGGTACGCAGTATTTT. Translation: CASSAGTYIGTQYF.

Notes on this clonotype: Compared with germline, one end of the junction differs, possibly owing to a read error. The rearrangement joins TRBV5-1 to TRBJ2-3; 8 nucleotides agree with TRBD2. The length of the CDR3 is 16 residues. Germline CDR1 reads SGHRS; CDR2 reads YFSETQ. The CDR3 sequence: CASSLALRGGPDTRYF. The CDR3 region has the DNA TGCGCCAGCAGCTTGGCGTTACGGGGGGGCCCAGATACGCGGTATTTT.

This clonotype was observed a few times. The chain is built from TRBV6-2 or TRBV6-3 and TRBJ2-1; D remains unclear. In germline, CDR1 is MNHEY, CDR2 SVGEGT. Trimming took 6 bases from V and 6 from J, leaving 9 bases between them. The CDR3 contains 12 residues. CDR3 bases: TGTGCCAGCAGCCACGGGTTCAATGAGCAGTTCTTC. This codes for CASSHGFNEQFF.

This chain uses TRBV29-1 with TRBJ2-1, with a tentative D call TRBD1 (6 bases). The germline V gene encodes CDR1 SQVTM and CDR2 ANQGSEA. The CDR3 is made up of 13 amino acids. Trimming stripped 6 bases from V and 8 bases from J, with 17 bases between. The CDR3 sequence: CSVGTKSRYEQFF. The CDR3 nucleotides read TGCAGCGTCGGGACAAAATCCCGCTATGAGCAGTTCTTC.

V and J are TRBV28 and TRBJ2-5, with D perhaps TRBD2 (5 bases). The closer fit of TRBJ2-7 to the DNA end suggests the J call may be wrong. This CDR3 region has 13 residues. Germline lookup yields CDR1 MDHEN and CDR2 SYDVKM. CDR3 DNA sequence: TGTGCCAGCAGTTTATTGGACTTGAACGAGCAGTACTTC. Its translation is CASSLLDLNEQYF.

CDR3 DNA: TGTGCCAGCAACATCGAAAAAACAGGTTATGAGAACACTGAAGCTTTCTTT. Protein product: CASNIEKTGYENTEAFF. The V call is TRBV12-3 or TRBV12-4, the J call TRBJ1-1; the D gene is possibly TRBD1 (5 bases). This CDR3 has 17 residues. V lost 7 bases and J lost 1, with 22 bases in between.

The chain combines TRBV6-2 or TRBV6-3 with TRBJ2-1, with D possibly TRBD1 on 6 matching bases. In germline, CDR1 is MNHEY, CDR2 SVGEGT. Trimming stripped 4 bases from V and 5 bases from J, with 12 bases between. This CDR3 has 14 amino acids. The CDR3 nucleotides are TGTGCCAGCAGTTCCCCGACAGGCGACAATGAGCAGTTCTTC. Amino acid sequence: CASSSPTGDNEQFF.

The chain uses TRBV20-1 and TRBJ2-3, with D hard to call. The length of the CDR3 is 14 residues. Germline V CDR1 and CDR2: DFQATT, SNEGSKA (reference sequence). With 3 bases removed from V and 4 bases from J, the gap between germline ends came to 14 bases. The CDR3 coding sequence is TGCAGTGCTAGGGGTAGCTCGAGTCCAGATACGCAGTATTTT. The encoded protein is CSARGSSSPDTQYF.

CDR3 in amino acids: CASSQEIGAWGAPYNEQFF. Here the CDR3 DNA reads TGTGCCAGCAGCCAAGAAATAGGGGCGTGGGGGGCCCCCTACAATGAGCAGTTCTTC. This chain joins TRBV14 and TRBJ2-1; D may be TRBD1 or TRBD2 (6 bases each). This CDR3 comprises 19 residues. Trimming shortened V by 0 bases and J by 2 bases, and 20 bases separated the two germline ends. CDR1 is SGHDN, CDR2 FVKESK, per germline.

V and J are TRBV7-2 and TRBJ2-7; 7 nucleotides match TRBD1. The CDR3 is 12 amino acids. Germline loops: CDR1 SGHTA, CDR2 FQGNSA. The J segment lost 9 bases and the V segment lost 5 bases, leaving 7 bases of the junction unmatched. Here the CDR3 reads CTSSPGGLAQYF. The CDR3 DNA is TGTACCAGCAGCCCAGGGGGTCTGGCGCAGTACTTC.

This clonotype occurred once. The chain couples TRBV20-1 to TRBJ2-7; D is undetermined. The J call may be in error: the DNA end matches TRBJ2-5 better. Germline values: CDR1 DFQATT, CDR2 SNEGSKA (reference sequence). The CDR3 loop spans 11 amino acids. Here the CDR3 reads CSALVTETQYF. The CDR3 region has the DNA TGCAGTGCTCTTGTCACAGAGACCCAGTACTTC.